This T cell receptor (beta chain) was recorded in a study of T cells in Graves' hyperthyroidism and ophthalmopathy. This clonotype appeared many times. RNA transcripts provided the source from which TCR beta CDR3 regions were amplified. Primed by the HTBI set, a first-round RT-PCR was run on the TCR CDR3. TCRdb analysed the multiplex PCR reads with MiXCR anew, one entry per CDR3 protein. Seen here are roughly 260,000 distinct CDR3 sequences, roughly 15% observed once, and the top ten hold approximately 12%. Germline CDR1 reads MDHEN; CDR2 reads SYDVKM. The CDR3 loop spans 14 amino acids. Trimming shortened V by 5 bases and J by 7 bases, and 12 bases separated the two germline ends. The blood sample was taken at first hyperthyroidism diagnosis, before any ophthalmopathy symptoms. From under 12 ml of fresh peripheral blood, PBMCs were isolated.

This clonotype was sampled from a woman aged 40-49 years with Graves' hyperthyroidism that later progressed to Graves' ophthalmopathy. The sequenced sample consisted of blood. This rearrangement joins TRBV28 to TRBJ1-6; TRBD1 is a possible D gene (6 bases). The CDR3 DNA is TGTGCCAGCAGTCCTCAGAGGGGGAATTCACCCCTCCACTTT. As protein: CASSPQRGNSPLHF.